A selection of T cell receptor beta chains follows, all from one sample in a study of T-cell memory formation after mild COVID-19. A single record per CDR3 protein comes from TCRdb applying MiXCR to the 5' RACE reads. The data show about 82,000 distinct CDR3 sequences, with about 16% seen just once and roughly two fifths held by the top ten. What was sequenced was PBMCs or a T cell subset sorted from them (not recorded which). Receptor source: a man younger than 35 who had mild COVID-19 (a few samples of this study predate the infection). Cell type and time point are not known. The CDR3 runs from the conserved cysteine through the conserved F or W. Each record gives: CDR3 DNA, CDR3 protein, clone size, V gene, J gene, D gene. A D gene is named only where the DNA matches it firmly. The size of a clone is reported for some rows only, either as once, few or many, or as a class for expanded clones.

TGTGCCAGCAGTTTCGGACTAGCGGGGGTGTACATTCAGTACTTC	CASSFGLAGVYIQYF	-	TRBV27	TRBJ2-4	TRBD2
TGCAGCGTTGAAGGGGTAGGGAAGGACAATGAGCAGTTCTTC	CSVEGVGKDNEQFF	few	TRBV29-1	TRBJ2-1	-
TGTGCCAGCAGTTACCGGGCGAAGCCCCAGCATTTT	CASSYRAKPQHF	few	TRBV6-2/TRBV6-3	TRBJ1-5	-
TGTGCCAGCAGTTACGGGGCGACTGAAGCTTTCTTT	CASSYGATEAFF	-	TRBV6-2/TRBV6-3	TRBJ1-1	-
TGCGCCAGCAGTGGGGGTCTCTACGAGCAGTACTTC	CASSGGLYEQYF	-	TRBV10-2	TRBJ2-7	-
TGTGCCAGCAGTTACGGGGGGGCGTACAATGAGCAGTTCTTC	CASSYGGAYNEQFF	-	TRBV6-5	TRBJ2-1	-
TGTGCCAGCAGCGCAAACGGGGAGCTGTTTTTT	CASSANGELFF	few	TRBV12-3/TRBV12-4	TRBJ2-2	-
TGTGCCAGCAGTTTAGCTGTGCTATCTAGCACAGATACGCAGTATTTT	CASSLAVLSSTDTQYF	few	TRBV12-3/TRBV12-4	TRBJ2-3	-
TGCGCCAGCAGCCAGACAGGGTCGGAGAGCCGTGGCTACACCTTC	CASSQTGSESRGYTF	-	TRBV4-1	TRBJ1-2	TRBD1
TGTGCCAGCAGCTCAACTCGGACAGTAGAAGAGACCCAGTACTTC	CASSSTRTVEETQYF	few	TRBV7-2	TRBJ2-5	-
TGTGCCAGCAGTTACTCCGGGACGGGGCTTGAGGAGCAGTACTTC	CASSYSGTGLEEQYF	few	TRBV6-5	TRBJ2-7	-
TGTGCCAGCAGCTCCTATGAGGCGTTTGGGCAGTTCTTC	CASSSYEAFGQFF	many	TRBV5-4	TRBJ2-1	-
TGTGCCAGCAGTTCTATTATTGGTGTGAACTATGGCTACACCTTC	CASSSIIGVNYGYTF	-	TRBV5-5	TRBJ1-2	-
TGTGCCAGCAGCGCCAACCAGGGGGCTGAAGCTTTCTTT	CASSANQGAEAFF	-	TRBV7-6	TRBJ1-1	TRBD1
TGTGCCAGCAGTTTTGGTACAGGGGGCTGGAATCAGCCCCAGCATTTT	CASSFGTGGWNQPQHF	few	TRBV12-3/TRBV12-4	TRBJ1-5	TRBD1
TGTGCCAGCAGCCCCTTACTAGCGGGGGGCGAAAACACCGGGGAGCTGTTTTTT	CASSPLLAGGENTGELFF	-	TRBV3-1	TRBJ2-2	TRBD2
TGTGCCAGCAGTTACACGGGAAGCGGGGGAAATGGAGAGACCCAGTACTTC	CASSYTGSGGNGETQYF	few	TRBV6-5	TRBJ2-5	TRBD2
TGTGCCACCAGTGGTGCGGGGACCGGGGAGCTGTTTTTT	CATSGAGTGELFF	-	TRBV24-1	TRBJ2-2	-
TGTGCCACCAGTGATGGGACTAGCGGCACAGATACGCAGTATTTT	CATSDGTSGTDTQYF	few	TRBV24-1	TRBJ2-3	TRBD2
TGCAGTGCTAATGACAGGGATATGTCTGGAAACACCATATATTTT	CSANDRDMSGNTIYF	few	TRBV20-1	TRBJ1-3	TRBD1
TGTGCCAGCAGTTTACCGGGACCGATGGCCCAGCATTTT	CASSLPGPMAQHF	-	TRBV28	TRBJ1-5	-
TGTGCCAGCAGTTTTGGGGGGGAGGTAGATACGCAGTATTTT	CASSFGGEVDTQYF	-	TRBV12-3/TRBV12-4	TRBJ2-3	TRBD2
TGCGCCAGCAGCCACCCTGGGGGGTCGGGAACTGAAGCTTTCTTT	CASSHPGGSGTEAFF	many	TRBV4-1	TRBJ1-1	-
TGCGCCAGCAGCTGGATTGGTGGAAACACCATATATTTT	CASSWIGGNTIYF	many	TRBV4-1	TRBJ1-3	-
TGTGCCAGCAGTTTACTAGGGGCCCACGAGCAGTACTTC	CASSLLGAHEQYF	-	TRBV27	TRBJ2-7	-
TGCGCCAGCAGCTTCTGGACTAGCGGGGGAACAGATACGCAGTATTTT	CASSFWTSGGTDTQYF	-	TRBV5-1	TRBJ2-3	TRBD2
TGTGCCAGCAGCTCCCTACAGGGGGAGGCTTTCTTT	CASSSLQGEAFF	few	TRBV28	TRBJ1-1	TRBD1
TGTGCCAGCAGTGATACTAGCGGGGGCTTCTACGAGCAGTACTTC	CASSDTSGGFYEQYF	-	TRBV27	TRBJ2-7	TRBD2
TGTGCCAGCAGCCTCGACGTGACAGGGAGGGACACTGAAGCTTTCTTT	CASSLDVTGRDTEAFF	few	TRBV7-9	TRBJ1-1	TRBD1
TGTGCCAGCAGTGAAGTGGGAGGGGGCTGGAATCAGCCCCAGCATTTT	CASSEVGGGWNQPQHF	-	TRBV6-1	TRBJ1-5	TRBD1
TGCGCCAGTAATTTGACCCAGTACTTC	CASNLTQYF	few	TRBV23-1	TRBJ2-5	-
TGTGCCAGCAGCTTTAAAAGCCATTGGAGAGGTAGTGCGCGGGAGTCCTCCACCGGGGAGCTGTTTTTT	CASSFKSHWRGSARESSTGELFF	-	TRBV7-9	TRBJ2-2	TRBD2
TGTGCCAGCTCACCAGCGGGGAACACCGGGGAGCTGTTTTTT	CASSPAGNTGELFF	many	TRBV18	TRBJ2-2	-
TGTGCCAGCAGCCAAGATCCCGGACTAGCGTCCAATGAGCAGTTCTTC	CASSQDPGLASNEQFF	few	TRBV4-2	TRBJ2-1	TRBD2
TGTGCCAGCGAGTTGGCCCCCAAAAACATTCAGTACTTC	CASELAPKNIQYF	few	TRBV7-9	TRBJ2-4	-
TGCGCCAGCAGCCAAGAAGTTGTTAGCTCCTACGAGCAGTACTTC	CASSQEVVSSYEQYF	many	TRBV4-1	TRBJ2-7	-
TGCAGTGCTAGCCCTTCTAGCGGGGGGCCATCGACCCAGTACTTC	CSASPSSGGPSTQYF	-	TRBV20-1	TRBJ2-5	TRBD2
TGTGCCAGCTCACTTACAGGGGGCTACTATGGCTACACCTTC	CASSLTGGYYGYTF	few	TRBV18	TRBJ1-2	TRBD1
TGTGCCAGCAGCTTAGATTTCAGGGACCAAGAGACCCAGTACTTC	CASSLDFRDQETQYF	-	TRBV11-2	TRBJ2-5	-
TGTGCCAGCAGCCTTCCGGGACAGGGGGCCGATGAGCAGTTCTTC	CASSLPGQGADEQFF	few	TRBV13	TRBJ2-1	TRBD1
TGCAGCCCTCGGGACAGGAGATCCTACGAGCAGTACTTC	CSPRDRRSYEQYF	many	TRBV20-1	TRBJ2-7	TRBD1
TGCGCCAGCAGCTTTGACAACAACAGGGTCTCTGGGGCCAACGTCCTGACTTTC	CASSFDNNRVSGANVLTF	-	TRBV5-1	TRBJ2-6	-
TGTGCCAGCAGTTACCCCGCAGGGGAAGCTTTCTTT	CASSYPAGEAFF	-	TRBV6-2/TRBV6-3	TRBJ1-1	-
TGTGCCTGGAATGGACTAGCGAATTTTCCAGATACGCAGTATTTT	CAWNGLANFPDTQYF	-	TRBV30	TRBJ2-3	TRBD2
TGTGCCACCAGCTCTCAGATGGGGCATCAGCCCCAGCATTTT	CATSSQMGHQPQHF	few	TRBV15	TRBJ1-5	-
TGCGCCAGCTGCGTTCGTCTCCACTTT	CASCVRLHF	-	TRBV5-1	TRBJ1-6	-
TGTGCCAGCAGCTTAGCGACGGTGTATAACTATGGCTACACCTTC	CASSLATVYNYGYTF	-	TRBV7-9	TRBJ1-2	-
TGTGCCAGCAGACTGATCCAAGAGACCCAGTACTTC	CASRLIQETQYF	-	TRBV2	TRBJ2-5	-